This T cell receptor beta chain stems from a study of T cells in Graves' hyperthyroidism and ophthalmopathy. About the research overall: Peripheral blood sampling occurred at initial diagnosis, before any treatment.

Germline CDR1 and CDR2: SGHVS and FQNEAQ. The CDR3 totals 18 residues. The trim removed 0 bases at V and 5 bases at J, leaving 14 bases unmatched. Findings and caveats of the study: Most clonotypes expanded in the thyroid (above 0.001) were also present in blood.

Each diagnosis drew on symptoms, thyroxine, TRAb, thyroid ultrasound and orbital computed tomography findings. Blood was drawn at first hyperthyroidism diagnosis, before any ophthalmopathy symptoms. Amplified TCR beta CDR3 regions came from RNA transcripts. TCR CDR3 regions were first amplified by RT-PCR with HTBI primers. TCRdb reanalysed the multiplex PCR reads using MiXCR and keeps one entry per CDR3 protein. The sample has a few hundred thousand distinct CDR3 sequences, about 14% seen once. As to this clonotype: Its antigen is unidentified.

The sample comprised blood. The gene calls are TRBV7-8 and TRBJ2-3, with TRBD2 identical over 7 bases. The source of this sequence is a woman between 40 and 50 years old with Graves' hyperthyroidism that later progressed to Graves' ophthalmopathy. The CDR3 protein is CASSLANRAAGKGDTQYF. CDR3 bases: TGTGCCAGCAGCTTAGCCAACCGGGCAGCGGGAAAAGGAGATACGCAGTATTTT.